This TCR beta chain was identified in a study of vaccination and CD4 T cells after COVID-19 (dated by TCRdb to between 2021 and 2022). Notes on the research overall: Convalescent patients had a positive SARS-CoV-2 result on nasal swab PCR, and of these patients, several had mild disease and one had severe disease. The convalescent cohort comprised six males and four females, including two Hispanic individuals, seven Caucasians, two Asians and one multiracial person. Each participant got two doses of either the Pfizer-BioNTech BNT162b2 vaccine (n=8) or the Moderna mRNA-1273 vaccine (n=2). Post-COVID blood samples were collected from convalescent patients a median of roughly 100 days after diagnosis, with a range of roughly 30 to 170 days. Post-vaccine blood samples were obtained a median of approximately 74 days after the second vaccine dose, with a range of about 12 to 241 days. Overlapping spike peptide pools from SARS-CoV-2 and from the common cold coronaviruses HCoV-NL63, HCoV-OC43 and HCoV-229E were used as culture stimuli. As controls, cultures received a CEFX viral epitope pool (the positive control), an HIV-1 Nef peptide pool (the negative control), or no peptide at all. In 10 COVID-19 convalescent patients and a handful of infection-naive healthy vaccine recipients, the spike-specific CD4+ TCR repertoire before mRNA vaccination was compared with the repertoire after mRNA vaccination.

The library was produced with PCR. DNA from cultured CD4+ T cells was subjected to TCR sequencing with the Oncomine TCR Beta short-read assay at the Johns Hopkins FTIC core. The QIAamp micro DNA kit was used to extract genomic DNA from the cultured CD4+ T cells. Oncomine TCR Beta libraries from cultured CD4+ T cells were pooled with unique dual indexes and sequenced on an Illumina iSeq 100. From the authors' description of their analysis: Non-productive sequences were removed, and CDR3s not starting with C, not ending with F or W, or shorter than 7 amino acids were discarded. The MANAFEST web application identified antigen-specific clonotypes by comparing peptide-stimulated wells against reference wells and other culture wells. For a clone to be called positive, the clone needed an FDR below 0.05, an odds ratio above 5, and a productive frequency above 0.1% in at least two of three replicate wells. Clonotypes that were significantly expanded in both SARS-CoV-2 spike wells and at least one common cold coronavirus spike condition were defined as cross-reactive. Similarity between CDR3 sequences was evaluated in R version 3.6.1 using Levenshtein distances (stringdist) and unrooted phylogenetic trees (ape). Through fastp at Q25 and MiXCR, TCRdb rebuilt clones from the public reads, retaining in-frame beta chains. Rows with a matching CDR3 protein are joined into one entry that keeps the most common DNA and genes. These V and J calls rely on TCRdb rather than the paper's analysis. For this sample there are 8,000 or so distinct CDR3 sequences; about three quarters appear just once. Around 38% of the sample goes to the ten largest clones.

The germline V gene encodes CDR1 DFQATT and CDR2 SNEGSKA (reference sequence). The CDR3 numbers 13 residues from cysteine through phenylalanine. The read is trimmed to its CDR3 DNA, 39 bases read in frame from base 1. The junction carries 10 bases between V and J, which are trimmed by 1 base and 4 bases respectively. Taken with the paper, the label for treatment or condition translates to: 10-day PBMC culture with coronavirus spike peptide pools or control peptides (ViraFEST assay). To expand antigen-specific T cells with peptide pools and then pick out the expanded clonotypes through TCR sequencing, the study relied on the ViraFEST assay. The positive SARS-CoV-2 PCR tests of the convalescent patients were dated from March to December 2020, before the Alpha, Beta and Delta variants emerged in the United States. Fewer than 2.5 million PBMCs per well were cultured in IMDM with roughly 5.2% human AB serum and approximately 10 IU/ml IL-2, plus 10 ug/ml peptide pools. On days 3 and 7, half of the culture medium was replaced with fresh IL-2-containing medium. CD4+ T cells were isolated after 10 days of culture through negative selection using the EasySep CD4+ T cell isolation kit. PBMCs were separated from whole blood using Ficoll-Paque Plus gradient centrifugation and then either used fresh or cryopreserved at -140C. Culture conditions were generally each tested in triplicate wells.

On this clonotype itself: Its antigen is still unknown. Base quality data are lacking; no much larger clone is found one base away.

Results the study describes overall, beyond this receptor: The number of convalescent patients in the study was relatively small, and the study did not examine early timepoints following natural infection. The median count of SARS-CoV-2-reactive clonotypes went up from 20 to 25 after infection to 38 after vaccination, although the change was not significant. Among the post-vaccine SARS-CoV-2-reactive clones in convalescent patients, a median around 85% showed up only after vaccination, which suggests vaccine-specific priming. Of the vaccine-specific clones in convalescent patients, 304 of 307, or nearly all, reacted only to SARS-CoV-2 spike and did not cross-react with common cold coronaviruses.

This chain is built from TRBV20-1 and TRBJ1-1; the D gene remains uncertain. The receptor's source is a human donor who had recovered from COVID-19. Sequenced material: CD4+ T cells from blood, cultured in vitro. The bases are TGCAGTGCTAGAGGGGGAACAGTCACTGAAGCTTTCTTT. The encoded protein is CSARGGTVTEAFF.